The 11 T cell receptor beta chains listed next were all sequenced from one sample in a study of T cell clonality in common variable immunodeficiency. The assay was immunoSEQ multiplex PCR, and TCRdb's table has in-frame clones only and misses some. The specimen has about 64,000 clones, none found just once. The sequencing sample was made of peripheral blood mononuclear cells. These receptors originate from a person between 18 and 75 years old in good health.

This clone was seen at least ten times. The read halts 3 residues ahead of the CDR3 end, with the missing end drawn from the germline J gene. The chain combines TRBV29-1 with TRBJ1-1; 9 bases map to TRBD1. CDR1 is SQVTM and CDR2 is ANQGSEA in the germline V gene. The CDR3 loop spans 15 amino acids. V lost 5 bases, J lost 1 base, and 8 bases stayed unmatched. CDR3 sequence: CSVSGTGSGNTEAFF. The DNA read from the CDR3 is TGCAGCGTTAGCGGGACAGGGTCCGGGAACACTGAA.

There are many counts of this clone. Read data end 3 residues before the CDR3 end; the end is taken from the germline J gene. The chain employs TRBV14 and TRBJ2-1, with 9 bases aligning to TRBD2. The V gene's germline CDR1 is SGHDN and CDR2 FVKESK. This CDR3 has 15 amino acids. V shed 3 bases and J 8 bases; nucleotides not matched to a gene: 8. Incomplete CDR3 DNA: TGTGCCAGCAGCCACCACCCGACTAGCGGCGATGAG. Translating it yields CASSHHPTSGDE. The CDR3 in its entirety is CASSHHPTSGDEQFF.

This clone was counted many times. Read coverage stops 3 residues before the CDR3 terminus; the germline J gene supplies the remainder. V gene TRBV28 combines with J gene TRBJ1-4, with 7 bases lining up with TRBD1. CDR1 and CDR2 (germline): MDHEN, SYDVKM. Trimming at V came to 6 bases and at J to 7 bases, leaving 11 bases not matched to a gene. The CDR3 covers 15 residues. CDR3 DNA (partial): TGTGCCAGCAGGCCTCATAGGGGGCGCGGTGAAAAA. As protein: CASRPHRGRGEK. The whole CDR3 sequence reads CASRPHRGRGEKLFF.

This clone was seen many times. The read ends 3 residues before the CDR3 terminus; that terminus is restored from the germline J gene. The V gene is TRBV7-2, the J gene TRBJ2-3, with 8 bases lining up with TRBD2. The CDR3 is 15 amino acids. Germline V gene lookup returns CDR1 SGHTA and CDR2 FQGNSA. V shed 5 bases, J shed 5 bases, and the junction held 9 bases outside the gene matches. The covered CDR3 bases are TGTGCCAGCAGCGCCCGCGGGAGGAGCTTAGATACG. Its protein product is CASSARGRSLDT. The full CDR3 reads CASSARGRSLDTQYF.

The sample holds many counts of this clone. The read comes to an end 3 residues before the CDR3 does, leaving the germline J gene to fill in the end. This chain uses TRBV5-1 with TRBJ1-2; D is ambiguous. The CDR3 loop spans 13 amino acids. Germline V lookup: CDR1 SGHRS, CDR2 YFSETQ. CDR3 DNA, as far as it was read: TGCGCCAGCAGCTTGGACGGGGTTTACGGC. This sequence encodes CASSLDGVYG. The entire CDR3 protein is CASSLDGVYGYTF. The full variable domain, completed using reference TRBV5-1 and TRBJ1-2, is KAGVTQTPRYLIKTRGQQVTLSCSPISGHRSVSWYQQTPGQGLQFLFEYFSETQRNKGNFPGRFSGRQFSNSRSEMNVSTLELGDSALYLCASSLDGVYGYTFGSGTRLTVV.

This clone was counted at least ten times. With the read ending 3 residues before the CDR3 end, the germline J gene is used to fill in that end. The chain couples TRBV19 to TRBJ1-4, with D unclear. V was pared by 7 bases and J by 7 bases, with 19 bases between. From germline, CDR1 is LNHDA and CDR2 SQIVND (reference sequence). The CDR3 extends over 15 amino acids. CDR3 bases read: TGTGCCAGTAAAACCTCCGGGGAAGCAGGTGAAAAA. Its translation: CASKTSGEAGEK. The whole CDR3 protein reads CASKTSGEAGEKLFF.

This clone was counted at least ten times. The read is 3 residues too short to cover the CDR3 end, so that end is filled in from the germline J gene. The genes are TRBV7-3 and TRBJ2-2; possibly TRBD2 for D (6 bases). Germline V gene sequence: CDR1 SGHTA, CDR2 FQGTGA. V lost 5 bases, J lost 6 bases, and 16 bases lay in between. This CDR3 is built from 15 residues. The CDR3 sequence: CASSPAPGGSGELFF. CDR3 DNA (partial): TGTGCCAGCAGCCCGGCCCCCGGGGGATCCGGGGAG.

This clone was counted many times. The CDR3 goes on 3 residues after the read ends, and that part is filled in from the germline J gene. V gene TRBV5-1 combines with J gene TRBJ2-1, with TRBD2 matching 7 bases. V lost 3 bases to trimming and J lost 6 bases; unmatched junction nucleotides: 3. Germline V CDR1 and CDR2: SGHRS, YFSETQ. The CDR3 is 13 amino acids. CDR3 sequence reads: CASSSGLVNEQFF. The CDR3 DNA, read in part, is TGCGCCAGCAGCTCCGGACTAGTCAATGAG. Drawing the rest from reference TRBV5-1 and TRBJ2-1, the complete variable domain is KAGVTQTPRYLIKTRGQQVTLSCSPISGHRSVSWYQQTPGQGLQFLFEYFSETQRNKGNFPGRFSGRQFSNSRSEMNVSTLELGDSALYLCASSSGLVNEQFFGPGTRLTVL.

Ten or more counts support this clone. The sequenced fragment ends 3 residues before the CDR3 boundary, so the rest is inferred from the germline J gene. This chain links TRBV5-6 with TRBJ1-2, with 8 bases matching TRBD1. The CDR3 is 12 residues long. In germline, CDR1 is SGHDT, CDR2 YYEEEE. Trimming at V came to 7 bases and at J to 5 bases, leaving 4 bases not matched to a gene. CDR3 residues: CASGQGNYGYTF. CDR3 bases read: TGTGCCAGCGGACAGGGTAATTATGGC.

In this sample, this clone turned up many times. The read falls 3 residues short of the CDR3 end, and the missing part is taken from the germline J gene. The rearrangement links TRBV27 to TRBJ2-3, with TRBD2 matching over 11 bases. The CDR3 contains 18 residues. J gave up 2 bases and V 3 bases, and 10 bases lay outside the gene matches. Germline CDR1 MNHEY, CDR2 SMNVEV (reference sequence). The sequenced part of the CDR3 DNA is TGTGCCAGCAGTTTCCCTCCGCCTAGCGGGGGGATCACAGATACG. It codes for CASSFPPPSGGITDT. The full CDR3 is CASSFPPPSGGITDTQYF.

This clone has at least ten counts. The read ends 3 residues early relative to the CDR3; the germline J gene fills the gap. The rearrangement links TRBV2 to TRBJ1-6, with unresolved D. Germline CDR1 reads SNHLY; CDR2 reads FYNNEI. The CDR3 is made up of 15 amino acids. The V and J ends lost 1 base and 6 bases respectively, with 10 bases between them. Partial CDR3 DNA: TGTGCCAGCAGTGAAGAGGGAGCGGGTAATTCACCC. Protein: CASSEEGAGNSP. From start to end, the CDR3 is CASSEEGAGNSPLHF.